The 18 T cell receptor beta chains below were found in one sample sequenced in a study of blood T cell repertoires in COVID-19 (dated by TCRdb to 2018 to 2021). The library relied on the immunoSEQ multiplex PCR assay. Imported from immuneACCESS, the table was reduced by TCRdb to in-frame sequences with V and J called. These copies leave out some clones; in studies compared against another copy, an unresolved V gene accounts for under half, and the cause of the remainder is not known. In this sample the table shows around 250,000 clones, 75% to 90% of which occur a single time. The ten largest clones capture under 5.5% of the sample. The sequencing sample was made of peripheral blood. The receptors originated from a man between 60 and 75 years old who had recovered from COVID-19.

The count of this clone is one. V usage is TRBV2 and J usage is TRBJ2-7; 9 nucleotides match TRBD1. Germline CDR1 is SNHLY and CDR2 is FYNNEI. Trimming cost V 10 bases and J 7 bases; bases outside gene matches: 8. The CDR3 sequence is 12 residues long. The CDR3 region is CATLDRGREQYF. CDR3 nucleotides: TGTGCCACTCTGGACAGGGGTCGGGAGCAGTACTTC. Full variable domain (missing parts from reference TRBV2 and TRBJ2-7): EPEVTQTPSHQVTQMGQEVILRCVPISNHLYFYWYRQILGQKVEFLVSFYNNEISEKSEIFDDQFSVERPDGSNFTLKIRSTKLEDSAMYFCATLDRGREQYFGPGTRLTVT.

The J gene is TRBJ1-1, the V gene TRBV3-1 (or the pseudogene TRBV3-2); 8 bases line up with TRBD1. The V segment lost 6 bases and the J segment 4 bases; nucleotides outside the gene matches: 1. This CDR3 contains 12 residues. Germline lookup yields CDR1 LGHDT and CDR2 YNNKEL (reference sequence). CDR3 sequence (DNA): TGTGCCAGCAGAGACAGGGGCACTGAAGCTTTCTTT. As protein: CASRDRGTEAFF.

This clone was counted once. The V gene is TRBV19, the J gene TRBJ1-5; perhaps TRBD1 as D (5 bases). Germline lookup yields CDR1 LNHDA and CDR2 SQIVND (reference sequence). This CDR3 has 15 residues. V was cut by 2 bases and J by 0 bases, with 8 bases left in between. CDR3 bases: TGTGCCAGTAGTATAAGTAGGGGTAGCAATCAGCCCCAGCATTTT. Translation: CASSISRGSNQPQHF.

The gene calls are TRBV4-2 and TRBJ2-1; 10 positions match TRBD2. There are 17 residues in the CDR3. V shed 3 bases and J 9 bases; nucleotides not matched to a gene: 14. CDR1 is LGHNA and CDR2 is YNFKEQ in the germline V gene. CDR3 sequence reads: CASSHDSAGGLRAEQFF. DNA of the CDR3: TGTGCCAGCAGCCACGACTCAGCGGGGGGGCTTCGTGCTGAGCAGTTCTTC.

A word on this clone: Other DNA sequences in this specimen translate into the identical CDR3. This sequence joins TRBV5-4 and TRBJ1-2, with no clear D. Germline-derived CDR1 and CDR2 are SGHNT and YYREEE (reference sequence). V was pared by 0 bases and J by 4 bases, with 4 bases between. The CDR3 has 12 amino acids. CDR3 protein: CASSLDSYGYTF. The DNA of the CDR3 is TGTGCCAGCAGCTTGGATAGCTATGGCTACACCTTC.

The V and J genes are TRBV4-2 and TRBJ1-2; D possibly corresponds to TRBD1 (6 bases). CDR3 length equals 14 residues. In germline, CDR1 is LGHNA, CDR2 YNFKEQ. V lost 4 bases to trimming and J lost 4 bases, with 13 bases between them. CDR3 protein: CASSPEDRLYGYTF. CDR3 in DNA: TGTGCCAGCAGCCCTGAAGACAGGCTCTATGGCTACACCTTC.

V usage is TRBV5-1 and J usage is TRBJ2-7; 7 nucleotides match TRBD2. The V segment lost 3 bases and the J segment 6 bases; nucleotides outside the gene matches: 12. In germline, CDR1 is SGHRS, CDR2 YFSETQ. The CDR3 sequence is 15 residues long. As DNA, the CDR3 is TGCGCCAGCAGCTACAACCTCAGGGAGGGTGGCGAGCAGTACTTC. It translates to CASSYNLREGGEQYF.

As for this clone: Mismatch with germline at one junction end may stem from a read error. This chain links TRBV6-5 with TRBJ2-7; D is perhaps TRBD1 (5 bases). The CDR3 has 10 residues. Germline V gene lookup returns CDR1 MNHEY and CDR2 SVGAGI. CDR3 sequence: CATGTYEQYF. Here the CDR3 DNA reads TGCGCTACAGGAACCTACGAGCAGTACTTC.

The gene calls are TRBV7-9 and TRBJ1-6; possible D gene TRBD1, 6 bases. The ends were cut back, 3 bases at V and 8 bases at J, with 8 bases in the middle. CDR1 SEHNR and CDR2 FQNEAQ come from the germline V gene (reference sequence). The CDR3 loop spans 13 amino acids. In DNA form, the CDR3 reads TGTGCCAGCAGCTTTTCAGGGGATTCACCCCTCCACTTT. It is translated as CASSFSGDSPLHF.

The V and J genes are TRBV24-1 and TRBJ2-1; D unresolved. Trimming stripped 0 bases from V and 10 bases from J, with 6 bases between. CDR1 is KGHDR, CDR2 SFDVKD, per germline. The CDR3 has 12 residues. The CDR3, as DNA: TGTGCCACCAGTGATTTGACGAGAGAGCAGTTCTTC. It is translated as CATSDLTREQFF.

V and J are TRBV11-2 and TRBJ1-2, with 7 bases matching TRBD1. This CDR3 comprises 16 residues. Unmatched junction bases numbered 11, after V lost 0 bases and J lost 7 bases. The V gene's germline CDR1 is SGHAT and CDR2 FQNNGV. In DNA, the CDR3 is TGTGCCAGCAGCTTAGATCGAGTTCAGGGGGAGAGTGGCTACACCTTC. Protein: CASSLDRVQGESGYTF.

The CDR3 here is CASSLTSGRRETQYF. The CDR3, as DNA: TGTGCCAGCAGTTTGACTAGCGGGAGGAGAGAGACCCAGTACTTC. The chain recombines TRBV6-5 with TRBJ2-5; 13 nucleotides match TRBD2. V lost 4 bases, J lost 4 bases, and 3 bases stayed unmatched. The CDR3 extends over 15 amino acids. Germline V lookup: CDR1 MNHEY, CDR2 SVGAGI.

This clone was counted a few times. The chain employs TRBV6-1 and TRBJ1-2; D might be TRBD1 (5 bases). The CDR3 is 15 residues long. Trimming pared 0 bases from V and 2 bases from J, leaving 10 bases between. Per germline, CDR1 MNHNS and CDR2 SASEGT. The CDR3 DNA is TGTGCCAGCAGTGAAGCGTACGGGGGGAACTATGGCTACACCTTC. It codes for CASSEAYGGNYGYTF.

The V and J genes are TRBV5-1 and TRBJ2-1, with 7 bases lining up with TRBD1. Losses at the gene ends were 0 bases for V and 5 bases for J; bases not matched to a gene: 8. There are 16 residues in the CDR3. Looked up from germline, CDR1 is SGHRS and CDR2 is YFSETQ. CDR3 bases: TGCGCCAGCAGCTTGGCCCCGGGACAGTATAACAATGAGCAGTTCTTC. This sequence encodes CASSLAPGQYNNEQFF. Looking up the rest from reference TRBV5-1 and TRBJ2-1 gives the full variable domain: KAGVTQTPRYLIKTRGQQVTLSCSPISGHRSVSWYQQTPGQGLQFLFEYFSETQRNKGNFPGRFSGRQFSNSRSEMNVSTLELGDSALYLCASSLAPGQYNNEQFFGPGTRLTVL.

The chain joins TRBV3-1 (or the pseudogene TRBV3-2) to TRBJ2-3; weak D call: TRBD2 (6 bases). Germline loops: CDR1 LGHDT, CDR2 YNNKEL (reference sequence). CDR3 length equals 15 residues. V was trimmed by 4 bases and J by 3 bases, leaving 14 bases between them. CDR3 nucleotides: TGTGCCAGCAGCCCCCAGGCCCGGGAGACAGATACGCAGTATTTT. Translated: CASSPQARETDTQYF.

This sequence joins TRBV6-6 and TRBJ2-2; TRBD1 agrees at 7 bases. Looked up from germline, CDR1 is MNHNY and CDR2 is SVGAGI (reference sequence). J was trimmed by 4 bases and V by 6 bases; bases with no gene match: 11. The CDR3 is 16 amino acids. The CDR3 DNA follows: TGTGCCAGCAGAGCGAGGGGGCAGGGAGCCACCGGGGAGCTGTTTTTT. It yields the protein CASRARGQGATGELFF.

In its sample, this clone ranks as medium-sized. The chain employs TRBV11-2 and TRBJ2-2, with TRBD2 as a possible D gene (5 bases). Trimming shortened V by 2 bases and J by 6 bases, and 10 bases separated the two germline ends. The CDR3 is made up of 14 amino acids. Germline CDR1 and CDR2: SGHAT and FQNNGV. CDR3 in DNA: TGTGCCAGCAGCTTATCCCCCGGGGCCGGGGAGCTGTTTTTT. Protein product: CASSLSPGAGELFF.

CDR3 DNA: TGTGCCAGCAGCTCGGTACCCGCGGCCCTCCAGCCCAACTATGGCTACACCTTC. This translates into CASSSVPAALQPNYGYTF. This chain joins TRBV11-2 and TRBJ1-2; no definite D call. V was clipped by 4 bases and J by 2 bases, with 23 bases between them. CDR3 size: 18 residues. CDR1 is SGHAT, CDR2 FQNNGV, per germline.